Below are 31 T cell receptor beta chains sequenced from a single sample in a study of blood T cell repertoires in COVID-19. Repertoires were generated with immunoSEQ multiplex PCR, while TCRdb's copy carries only in-frame clones and drops some. Counted here are around 400,000 clones, 89% occurring once; the ten biggest clones make up around 1.3%. The sequenced sample consisted of peripheral blood. The receptors here all came from a man in his forties or fifties with acute or convalescent COVID-19.

The J gene is TRBJ1-1, the V gene TRBV4-1; the match to TRBD1 covers 8 bases. V shed 1 base, J shed 4 bases, and the junction held 5 bases outside the gene matches. Germline V lookup: CDR1 MGHRA, CDR2 YSYEKL. The CDR3 sequence is 15 residues long. In DNA, the CDR3 is TGCGCCAGCAGCCAAGGCACAGGACAGGGCACTGAAGCTTTCTTT. Amino acid sequence: CASSQGTGQGTEAFF.

The J gene is TRBJ1-2, the V gene TRBV6-5; 7 nucleotides match TRBD1. CDR1 and CDR2 from the germline V gene are MNHEY and SVGAGI. The V gene end was trimmed by 7 bases and the J gene end by 5 bases; junction bases not matched to a gene: 7. The length of the CDR3 is 13 residues. DNA for the CDR3: TGTGCCAGCAAACAACAGGGGACATATGGCTACACCTTC. Residues: CASKQQGTYGYTF.

The rearrangement joins TRBV21-1 to TRBJ1-6. TRBV21-1 is designated a pseudogene. The CDR3 covers 13 residues. In DNA form, the CDR3 reads TGTGCCAGCAGCCTAAACCGGGGATCACCCCTCCACTTT. The encoded protein is CASSLNRGSPLHF.

The CDR3 nucleotides read TGTGCCAGCAGTGAAAGGGGGCTGGGCTATGGCTACACCTTC. Translation gives CASSERGLGYGYTF. This sequence joins TRBV2 and TRBJ1-2; 7 bases align to TRBD1. There are 14 residues in the CDR3. Germline CDR1 is SNHLY and CDR2 is FYNNEI. J gave up 4 bases and V 2 bases, and 4 bases lay outside the gene matches. The full variable domain, in which reference TRBV2 and TRBJ1-2 provide the parts outside the CDR3, is EPEVTQTPSHQVTQMGQEVILRCVPISNHLYFYWYRQILGQKVEFLVSFYNNEISEKSEIFDDQFSVERPDGSNFTLKIRSTKLEDSAMYFCASSERGLGYGYTFGSGTRLTVV.

This clone is a singleton in its sample. This rearrangement joins TRBV12-5 to TRBJ1-1, with D tentatively TRBD1 (6 bases). The V gene lost 6 bases and the J gene lost 3 bases, with 14 bases spanning the gap. Germline CDR1 is LGHNT and CDR2 is FRNRAP. CDR3 size: 14 residues. CDR3 sequence: CASGPDSTYTEAFF. The CDR3 DNA is TGTGCTAGTGGGCCGGACAGTACGTACACTGAAGCTTTCTTT.

This chain joins TRBV7-6 and TRBJ2-1; perhaps TRBD2 as D (6 bases). Trimming took off 3 bases at V and 8 bases at J, with 17 bases between the two ends. This CDR3 has 15 amino acids. In germline, CDR1 is SGHVS, CDR2 FNYEAQ. CDR3 region: CASSLGGGFGYEQFF. CDR3 DNA: TGTGCCAGCAGCTTGGGTGGGGGGTTCGGGTATGAGCAGTTCTTC.

The chain carries TRBV7-9 and TRBJ1-1; a weak D match, TRBD1 (6 bases). The CDR3 loop spans 15 amino acids. V lost 5 bases and J 1 base, leaving 14 bases between the germline ends. Germline V CDR1 and CDR2: SEHNR, FQNEAQ (reference sequence). CDR3 nucleotide sequence: TGTGCCAGCAGCCCAGTATTGGGGGCGAACACTGAAGCTTTCTTT. Protein: CASSPVLGANTEAFF.

The rearrangement uses TRBV7-9 and TRBJ2-7; 7 nucleotides agree with TRBD2. CDR1 is SEHNR and CDR2 is FQNEAQ in the germline V gene (reference sequence). The CDR3 covers 16 residues. Losses at the gene ends were 5 bases for V and 5 bases for J; bases not matched to a gene: 15. CDR3 residues: CASSPIRREKSHEQYF. The CDR3 region has the DNA TGTGCCAGCAGCCCTATTAGGCGGGAGAAATCCCACGAGCAGTACTTC. Combining the CDR3 with reference TRBV7-9 and TRBJ2-7 gives the whole variable domain DTGVSQNPRHKITKRGQNVTFRCDPISEHNRLYWYRQTLGQGPEFLTYFQNEAQLEKSRLLSDRFSAERPKGSFSTLEIQRTEQGDSAMYLCASSPIRREKSHEQYFGPGTRLTVT.

V gene TRBV19 combines with J gene TRBJ2-3, with D possibly matching TRBD2 (6 bases). The V end was cut by 10 bases, the J end by 8 bases, with 16 bases between. Germline V lookup: CDR1 LNHDA, CDR2 SQIVND (reference sequence). The CDR3 length is 12 residues. CDR3 sequence reads: CATRDSPFTQYF. The CDR3, as DNA: TGTGCCACTCGGGACTCCCCATTTACGCAGTATTTT.

There are a few counts of this clone. The rearrangement uses TRBV4-1 and TRBJ1-5, with D unresolved. Germline-derived CDR1 and CDR2 are MGHRA and YSYEKL. The V gene lost 1 base and the J gene lost 6 bases, with 13 bases spanning the gap. The CDR3 totals 15 residues. CDR3 bases: TGCGCCAGCAGCCAAGTAGATCGAGAGGGTCAGCCCCAGCATTTT. Translation: CASSQVDREGQPQHF.

As for this clone: Its ends do not fully match the called genes, so a read error is possible. The genes are TRBV3-1 (or the pseudogene TRBV3-2) and TRBJ2-1; maybe TRBD1 (8 bases). This CDR3 spans 14 amino acids. Germline CDR1 and CDR2: LGHDT and YNNKEL (reference sequence). The DNA for the CDR3 is TGTGCCAGCAGCCAGGGGGGGACAGGACTGGGAATAATCTTC. Translation: CASSQGGTGLGIIF.

V is TRBV3-1 (or the pseudogene TRBV3-2) and J is TRBJ2-2; possible D gene TRBD2, 5 bases. CDR1 is LGHDT, CDR2 YNNKEL, per germline (reference sequence). This CDR3 spans 20 amino acids. V gave up 4 bases and J gave up 1 base, with 25 bases separating them. For the CDR3, the DNA is TGTGCCAGCAGCCGTTCGTACCCTCCCATGGCTAGCAGGAACACCGGGGAGCTGTTTTTT. Translation gives CASSRSYPPMASRNTGELFF.

This chain joins TRBV4-1 and TRBJ1-2; the D gene is possibly TRBD1 (6 bases). Germline CDR1 and CDR2: MGHRA and YSYEKL. The CDR3 runs 14 residues. V gave up 3 bases and J gave up 1 base, with 9 bases separating them. This chain's CDR3 is CASSQNRVNYGYTF. The CDR3 nucleotides read TGCGCCAGCAGCCAGAACAGGGTTAACTATGGCTACACCTTC.

The chain combines TRBV28 with TRBJ2-7, with D perhaps TRBD1 (5 bases). This CDR3 region has 13 residues. Germline V lookup: CDR1 MDHEN, CDR2 SYDVKM. V lost 6 bases, J lost 2 bases, and 11 bases lay in between. The DNA for the CDR3 is TGTGCCAGCAGAGAACAGGAACCCTACGAGCAGTACTTC. This gives the protein CASREQEPYEQYF. Looking up the rest from reference TRBV28 and TRBJ2-7 gives the full variable domain: DVKVTQSSRYLVKRTGEKVFLECVQDMDHENMFWYRQDPGLGLRLIYFSYDVKMKEKGDIPEGYSVSREKKERFSLILESASTNQTSMYLCASREQEPYEQYFGPGTRLTVT.

This chain links TRBV6-6 with TRBJ1-1; no firm D call. With 7 bases removed from V and 1 base from J, the gap between germline ends came to 10 bases. The CDR3 runs 13 residues. CDR1 is MNHNY, CDR2 SVGAGI, per germline (reference sequence). The CDR3 coding sequence is TGTGCCAGCACTAATATTGAGAACACTGAAGCTTTCTTT. Translated, it gives CASTNIENTEAFF.

J is TRBJ2-7 and V is TRBV7-9; 11 bases align to TRBD1. The trim removed 5 bases at V and 2 bases at J, leaving 8 bases unmatched. Germline CDR1 reads SEHNR; CDR2 reads FQNEAQ (reference sequence). CDR3 size: 16 residues. Here the CDR3 reads CASSAREGQGAYEQYF. CDR3 coding DNA: TGTGCCAGCAGCGCGCGAGAGGGACAGGGGGCCTACGAGCAGTACTTC.

This chain links TRBV7-9 with TRBJ1-1; perhaps TRBD1 as D (5 bases). Per the germline V gene, CDR1 is SEHNR and CDR2 is FQNEAQ (reference sequence). V lost 5 bases and J lost 1, with 11 bases in between. The CDR3 has 14 residues. CDR3 sequence (DNA): TGTGCCAGCAGCCGGGTTACAGGGAACACTGAAGCTTTCTTT. Translating it yields CASSRVTGNTEAFF.

The count of this clone is one. The rearrangement uses TRBV30 and TRBJ1-6; no clear D gene. The CDR3 has 13 amino acids. CDR1 is GTSNPN and CDR2 is SVGIG in the germline V gene (reference sequence). V was pared by 1 base and J by 4 bases, with 5 bases between. The CDR3 nucleotides are TGTGCCTGGAGTGGTCGGTATAATTCACCCCTCCACTTT. Amino acid sequence: CAWSGRYNSPLHF. The full variable domain, rest sourced from reference TRBV30 and TRBJ1-6, is SQTIHQWPATLVQPVGSPLSLECTVEGTSNPNLYWYRQAAGRGLQLLFYSVGIGQISSEVPQNLSASRPQDRQFILSSKKLLLSDSGFYLCAWSGRYNSPLHFGNGTRLTVT.

V gene TRBV27 combines with J gene TRBJ1-2; 8 nucleotides align to TRBD1. Germline V CDR1 and CDR2: MNHEY, SMNVEV (reference sequence). V lost 5 bases and J lost 6; bases outside the gene matches: 5. This CDR3 has 13 residues. Written as DNA, the CDR3 is TGTGCCAGCAGTCTCGGACAGGGAAATGGCTACACCTTC. Translated, it gives CASSLGQGNGYTF.

The chain recombines TRBV5-1 with TRBJ2-2; TRBD2 matches at 14 bases. Germline CDR1 reads SGHRS; CDR2 reads YFSETQ. The CDR3 consists of 17 residues. The junction had 5 bases not matched to a gene; V was cut back by 4 bases and J by 3 bases. DNA of the CDR3: TGCGCCAGCAGCATCGGGACTAGCGGGGGTCACACCGGGGAGCTGTTTTTT. It codes for CASSIGTSGGHTGELFF.

This clone has a single count. The rearrangement uses TRBV6-5 and TRBJ1-3; D is unclear. In germline, CDR1 is MNHEY, CDR2 SVGAGI. The CDR3 covers 15 residues. V shed 11 bases and J shed 0 bases, with 17 bases lying between them. The CDR3 sequence is CACRSRAASGNTIYF. CDR3 DNA: TGTGCCTGTCGTTCGCGTGCGGCCTCTGGAAACACCATATATTTT.

This chain connects TRBV11-1 to TRBJ2-2, with 7 bases that match TRBD1. The CDR3 has 15 residues. Trimming removed 6 bases from V and 6 bases from J; junction bases left unmatched: 10. Germline CDR1 reads SGHAT; CDR2 reads FQDESV (reference sequence). CDR3 in amino acids: CASRATGSRPGELFF. CDR3 coding DNA: TGTGCCAGCAGAGCGACAGGGAGTCGTCCCGGGGAGCTGTTTTTT.

J is TRBJ1-1 and V is TRBV5-5, with 8 bases lining up with TRBD1. Trimming at V came to 4 bases and at J to 5 bases, leaving 7 bases not matched to a gene. The CDR3 length is 14 residues. Per germline, CDR1 SGHKS and CDR2 YYEKEE (reference sequence). The CDR3 DNA sequence: TGTGCCAGCAGCGGTATCAGGGGGCCGACTGAAGCTTTCTTT. Its translation: CASSGIRGPTEAFF. The variable domain in full, with the rest retrieved from reference TRBV5-5 and TRBJ1-1, is DAGVTQSPTHLIKTRGQQVTLRCSPISGHKSVSWYQQVLGQGPQFIFQYYEKEERGRGNFPDRFSARQFPNYSSELNVNALLLGDSALYLCASSGIRGPTEAFFGQGTRLTVV.

Notes on this clone: The sample contains more than one DNA sequence encoding this CDR3. This chain connects TRBV29-1 to TRBJ2-2, with D unclear. The V end lost 4 bases, the J end lost 0 bases, and 6 bases lay between the germline ends. The CDR3 spans 13 residues. CDR1 is SQVTM and CDR2 is ANQGSEA in the germline V gene. This CDR3 reads CSVVRANTGELFF. CDR3 in DNA: TGCAGCGTTGTTCGGGCGAACACCGGGGAGCTGTTTTTT.

The chain combines TRBV20-1 with TRBJ2-1, with 7 bases aligning to TRBD2. The CDR3 consists of 15 residues. The germline CDR1 and CDR2 sequences are DFQATT and SNEGSKA (reference sequence). The junction had 12 bases not matched to a gene; V was cut back by 3 bases and J by 7 bases. This CDR3 is CSASKASGGNNEQFF. CDR3 in DNA: TGCAGTGCTAGTAAGGCCTCCGGGGGGAATAATGAGCAGTTCTTC.

The chain has TRBV27 and TRBJ2-3; 9 bases agree with TRBD2. Germline V gene data show CDR1 as MNHEY and CDR2 as SMNVEV (reference sequence). J was trimmed by 1 base and V by 6 bases; bases with no gene match: 5. This CDR3 has 15 amino acids. The CDR3 DNA reads as TGTGCCAGCAGCCCCACTAGCGGGCGCACAGATACGCAGTATTTT. Protein sequence: CASSPTSGRTDTQYF.

In its sample, this clone was seen a few times. The chain couples TRBV2 to TRBJ1-2; 8 nucleotides align to TRBD1. The CDR3 is 14 residues long. V gave up 0 bases and J gave up 8 bases; unmatched junction bases: 5. CDR1 and CDR2 from the germline V gene are SNHLY and FYNNEI. CDR3 protein: CASSEAIDRGGYTF. CDR3 DNA: TGTGCCAGCAGTGAAGCGATTGACAGGGGCGGCTACACCTTC.

The chain combines TRBV25-1 with TRBJ2-2, with 8 bases aligning to TRBD1. J gave up 7 bases and V 2 bases, and 6 bases lay outside the gene matches. Per the germline V gene, CDR1 is MGHDK and CDR2 is SYGVNS. This CDR3 comprises 15 residues. In DNA, the CDR3 is TGTGCCAGCAGTGAAATCAGGGGGCTGGGCGGGGAGCTGTTTTTT. It translates to CASSEIRGLGGELFF.

The chain uses TRBV19 and TRBJ2-6, with no clear D. CDR3 length: 15 residues. The germline V gene has CDR1 LNHDA and CDR2 SQIVND (reference sequence). Trimming removed 3 bases from V and 1 base from J, with 7 bases in between. CDR3 region: CASSISLSGANVLTF. Written as DNA, the CDR3 is TGTGCCAGTAGTATTTCTCTTTCTGGGGCCAACGTCCTGACTTTC.

This clone was seen many times. This chain connects TRBV29-1 to TRBJ1-2, with TRBD1 matching 7 bases. CDR1 and CDR2 from the germline V gene are SQVTM and ANQGSEA. The CDR3 has 11 amino acids. J lost 5 bases, V lost 6 bases, and 3 bases had no gene match. The CDR3: CSVTGSYGYTF. CDR3 bases: TGCAGCGTGACAGGGTCTTATGGCTACACCTTC.

V and J are TRBV7-9 and TRBJ1-4; TRBD1 might be the D (6 bases). Trimming removed 5 bases at V and 2 bases at J, with 9 bases between. Germline V gene sequence: CDR1 SEHNR, CDR2 FQNEAQ (reference sequence). The CDR3 runs to 14 residues. The CDR3 sequence is CASSAGVTNEKLFF. In DNA form, the CDR3 reads TGTGCCAGCAGCGCAGGGGTGACTAATGAAAAACTGTTTTTT.